This T cell receptor (beta chain) was sequenced during a study of blood T cell repertoires in COVID-19. Study context: PBMCs, B-cell-depleted T cells, or T cells were the source of the cDNA or gDNA that made up the material.

Donors in Cohort 3 who had recovered were those with two negative PCRs, healthcare professional clearance, or resolution of their symptoms. CDR1 and CDR2 (germline): PRHDT, FYEKMQ (reference sequence). The V and J ends lost 0 bases and 3 bases, in that order; junction bases with no gene match: 4. This CDR3 contains 15 residues. Sequencing used immunoSEQ multiplex PCR; TCRdb keeps in-frame clones, though not all of them. The data hold roughly 200,000 clones, with approximately 81% observed a single time. Sequenced: PBMCs or T cells enriched from blood (not recorded which). The sequence came from a man aged 35 to 55 who had recovered from COVID-19. The chain is built from TRBV13 and TRBJ1-2, with 7 positions matching TRBD1. The CDR3: CASSLGLRGDYGYTF. Written as DNA, the CDR3 is TGTGCCAGCAGCTTAGGCCTCAGGGGGGACTATGGCTACACCTTC. The full variable domain, with the rest looked up from reference TRBV13 and TRBJ1-2, is AAGVIQSPRHLIKEKRETATLKCYPIPRHDTVYWYQQGPGQDPQFLISFYEKMQSDKGSIPDRFSAQQFSDYHSELNMSSLELGDSALYFCASSLGLRGDYGYTFGSGTRLTVV.